The rows below give T cell receptor beta chains drawn from one sample of a study of T-cell reconstitution after alpha-beta-depleted transplantation in children. A single record per CDR3 protein comes from TCRdb applying MiXCR to the PCR reads. Here the sample spans fewer than 1 million distinct CDR3 sequences, roughly 15% being singletons. The sample here was PBMCs, mostly from graft donor cells, taken 360 days after TCRalphabeta/CD19-depleted stem cell transplant. These receptor sequences come from a male patient between 5 and 17 years old who had a stem cell transplant for acute lymphoblastic leukemia, so the T cells may come from the graft donor. Each CDR3 is given with its conserved first and last residue. Clone size, where shown, is once, few, many, or a class for clones that have expanded.

few	TRBV28	TRBJ1-2	11	CASSELYGYTF
many	TRBV4-1	TRBJ2-1	18	CASSLSYPSGRAYNEQFF
.	TRBV11-2	TRBJ2-3	15	CASSLTGLAGDTQYF
.	TRBV5-1	TRBJ2-7	16	CASRPYRDSWSYEQYF
many	TRBV9	TRBJ2-1	12	CASSAVDNEQFF
.	TRBV12-3/TRBV12-4	TRBJ1-1	13	CASSSQLSTEAFF
.	TRBV9	TRBJ2-3	15	CASSVSGRITDTQYF
few	TRBV5-1	TRBJ2-7	14	CASQRGSGTYEQYF
few	TRBV20-1	TRBJ2-7	19	CSARDWRLAPKMTTYEQYF
.	TRBV4-1	TRBJ2-3	17	CASSQPERERHSDTQYF
.	TRBV7-9	TRBJ2-7	15	CASSFDRASSYEQYF
.	TRBV20-1	TRBJ2-3	15	CSASRLAGVTDTQYF
.	TRBV5-1	TRBJ2-5	16	CASSKRLGAGEETQYF
.	TRBV27	TRBJ2-7	17	CASSPLPWLAGVGEQYF
.	TRBV6-5	TRBJ2-7	15	CASSYSPSNSYEQYF
few	TRBV15	TRBJ1-4	16	CATSRPRQPTNEKLFF
few	TRBV6-5	TRBJ2-5	17	CASSYLSGRPFQETQYF
once	TRBV6-5	TRBJ2-2	17	CASSSRGAGENTGELFF
few	TRBV28	TRBJ2-7	15	CASSFPQSAFYEQYF
.	TRBV20-1	TRBJ2-5	15	CSARVPGSGQETQYF
many	TRBV6-5	TRBJ2-2	15	CASIHTDGGLGELFF
.	TRBV5-1	TRBJ2-7	16	CASSIGLAGYSYEQYF
.	TRBV4-1	TRBJ2-7	17	CASSPILRQDRAYEQYF
few	TRBV7-9	TRBJ2-5	14	CASSLQGISETQYF
.	TRBV3-1	TRBJ2-5	13	CASSITPPGAQYF
.	TRBV5-8	TRBJ2-5	14	CASSPGRVGETQYF
few	TRBV24-1	TRBJ2-1	16	CATSDPGQGSGNEQFF
.	TRBV7-3	TRBJ2-1	16	CASSLGGTRRNNEQFF
few	TRBV7-2	TRBJ2-3	12	CASSLESLTQYF
.	TRBV3-1	TRBJ2-5	14	CASSHIPVQETQYF
few	TRBV12-3/TRBV12-4	TRBJ2-4	18	CASSRKWAGLVLKNIQYF
.	TRBV5-5	TRBJ2-1	14	CASSDQPVGDEQFF
.	TRBV10-2	TRBJ2-7	11	CASSSADRQYF
many	TRBV12-3/TRBV12-4	TRBJ2-7	12	CASSLRSYEQYF
few	TRBV7-9	TRBJ1-1	12	CASTKKSGEAFF
.	TRBV12-3/TRBV12-4	TRBJ2-3	15	CASSLGTAHADTQYF
many	TRBV12-3/TRBV12-4	TRBJ2-4	15	CASSSLSGAKNIQYF
.	TRBV28	TRBJ1-5	16	CASSFRTVSSNQPQHF
.	TRBV5-1	TRBJ2-1	18	CASSPGRSSGRAVNEQFF
many	TRBV15	TRBJ2-3	15	CATSRDASGRHTQYF
few	TRBV28	TRBJ2-7	13	CASRTSNPHEQYF
.	TRBV4-1	TRBJ2-1	14	CASSPFEAYNEQFF
few	TRBV4-1	TRBJ2-1	14	CASSQTAGYNEQFF
few	TRBV3-1	TRBJ2-1	16	CASSATGTSKGHEQFF
.	TRBV7-3	TRBJ2-5	15	CASSSWGGVGETQYF
many	TRBV20-1	TRBJ2-1	14	CSQLRDPLRNEQFF
few	TRBV7-3	TRBJ2-5	17	CASSSQVTGTGRETQYF
few	TRBV7-8	TRBJ2-1	16	CASTLALAGSYNEQFF
.	TRBV5-1	TRBJ2-1	17	CASSLNTIPSSYNEQFF
.	TRBV20-1	TRBJ2-1	13	CSAPWDRSNEQFF
few	TRBV4-1	TRBJ1-6	18	CASSQTEGVGRGTYPLHF
few	TRBV5-1	TRBJ1-2	15	CASSLDNPPGYGYTF
few	TRBV24-1	TRBJ2-1	14	CATSDALGDNEQFF
many	TRBV12-3/TRBV12-4	TRBJ2-1	15	CASSFTTGTYNEQFF
few	TRBV20-1	TRBJ1-4	16	CSARDAAGGVHEKLFF
.	TRBV29-1	TRBJ1-1	16	CSVGTQFPTVGTEAFF
few	TRBV12-3/TRBV12-4	TRBJ2-7	14	CASSPRQGIHEQYF